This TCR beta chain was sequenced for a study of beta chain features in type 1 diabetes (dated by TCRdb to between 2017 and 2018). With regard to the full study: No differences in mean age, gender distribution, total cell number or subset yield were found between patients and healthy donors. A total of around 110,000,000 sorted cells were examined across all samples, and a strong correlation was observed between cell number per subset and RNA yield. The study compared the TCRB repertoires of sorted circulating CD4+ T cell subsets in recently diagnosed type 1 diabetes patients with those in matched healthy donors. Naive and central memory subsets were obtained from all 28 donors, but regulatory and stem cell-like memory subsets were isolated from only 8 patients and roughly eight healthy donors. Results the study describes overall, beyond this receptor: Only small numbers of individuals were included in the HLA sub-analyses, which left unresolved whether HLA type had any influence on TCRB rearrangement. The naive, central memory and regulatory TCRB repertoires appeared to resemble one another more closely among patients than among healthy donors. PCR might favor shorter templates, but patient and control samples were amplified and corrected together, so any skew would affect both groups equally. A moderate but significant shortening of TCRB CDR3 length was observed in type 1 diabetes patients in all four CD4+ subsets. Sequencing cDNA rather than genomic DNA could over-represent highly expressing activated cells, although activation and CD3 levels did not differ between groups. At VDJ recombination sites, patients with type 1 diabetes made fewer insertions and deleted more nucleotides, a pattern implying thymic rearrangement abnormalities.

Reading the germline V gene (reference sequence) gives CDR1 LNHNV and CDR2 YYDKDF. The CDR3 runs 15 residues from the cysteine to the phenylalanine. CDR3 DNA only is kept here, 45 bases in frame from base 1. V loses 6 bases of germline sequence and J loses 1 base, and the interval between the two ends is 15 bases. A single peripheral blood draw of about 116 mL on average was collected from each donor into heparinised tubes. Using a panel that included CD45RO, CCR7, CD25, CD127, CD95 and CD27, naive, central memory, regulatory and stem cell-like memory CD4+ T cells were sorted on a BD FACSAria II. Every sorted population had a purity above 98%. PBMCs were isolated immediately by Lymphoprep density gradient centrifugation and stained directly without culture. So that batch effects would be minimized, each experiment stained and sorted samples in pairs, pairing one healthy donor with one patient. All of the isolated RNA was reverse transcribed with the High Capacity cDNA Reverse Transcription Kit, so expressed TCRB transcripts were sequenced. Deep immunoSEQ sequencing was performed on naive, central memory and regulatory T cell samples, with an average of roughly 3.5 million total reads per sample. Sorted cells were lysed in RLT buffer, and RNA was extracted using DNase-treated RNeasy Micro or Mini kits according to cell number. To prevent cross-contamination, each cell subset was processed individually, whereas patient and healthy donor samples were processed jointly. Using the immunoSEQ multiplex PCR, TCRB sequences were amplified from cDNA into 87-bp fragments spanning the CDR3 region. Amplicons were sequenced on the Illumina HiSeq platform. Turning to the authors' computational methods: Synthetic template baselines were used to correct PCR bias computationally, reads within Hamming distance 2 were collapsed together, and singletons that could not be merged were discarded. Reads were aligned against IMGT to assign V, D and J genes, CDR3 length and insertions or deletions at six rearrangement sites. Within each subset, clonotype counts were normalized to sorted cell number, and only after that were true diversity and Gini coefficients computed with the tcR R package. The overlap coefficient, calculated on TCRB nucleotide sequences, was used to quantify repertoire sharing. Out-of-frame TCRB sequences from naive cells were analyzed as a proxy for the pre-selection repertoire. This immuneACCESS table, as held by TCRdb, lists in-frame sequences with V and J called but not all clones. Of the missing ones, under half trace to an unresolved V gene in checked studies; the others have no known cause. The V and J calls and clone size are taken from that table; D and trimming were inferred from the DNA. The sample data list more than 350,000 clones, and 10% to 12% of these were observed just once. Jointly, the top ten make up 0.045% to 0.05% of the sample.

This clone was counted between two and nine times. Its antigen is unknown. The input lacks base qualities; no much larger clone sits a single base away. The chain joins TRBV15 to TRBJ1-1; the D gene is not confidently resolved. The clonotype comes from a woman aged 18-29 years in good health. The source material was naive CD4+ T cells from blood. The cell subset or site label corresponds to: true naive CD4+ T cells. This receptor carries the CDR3 CATRSKNGWNTEAFF. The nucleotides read TGTGCCACCAGAAGCAAGAACGGATGGAACACTGAAGCTTTCTTT.